These T cell receptor beta chains were read from a single sample in a study of blood T cell repertoires in COVID-19. Clones were read by immunoSEQ multiplex PCR, and TCRdb kept only the in-frame ones, dropping some. The sample holds fewer than 110,000 clones, around 88% seen once. The specimen sequenced was peripheral blood. Receptors originate from a human donor in a cohort sampled during active COVID-19. The CDR3 runs from the conserved cysteine through the conserved F or W. A D gene is named only where the DNA matches it firmly. Expanded clones get a size class; other rows say once, few or many, or leave the size out.

size	D	V	J	CDR3	DNA
-	TRBD1	TRBV10-2	TRBJ2-7	CASRRQGISYEQYF	TGCGCCAGCAGGCGACAGGGCATCTCCTACGAGCAGTACTTC
-	TRBD2	TRBV4-2	TRBJ2-7	CASSQALTSGNPYEQYF	TGTGCCAGCAGCCAAGCCTTGACTAGCGGGAATCCCTACGAGCAGTACTTC
-	-	TRBV19	TRBJ2-3	CASSTDTGTQYF	TGTGCCAGTAGTACGGACACGGGCACGCAGTATTTT
-	TRBD1	TRBV4-2	TRBJ1-1	CASSQNSRQGINEAFF	TGTGCCAGCAGCCAAAACTCGCGACAGGGAATAAATGAAGCTTTCTTT
-	-	TRBV15	TRBJ2-1	CATSKDWHNEQFF	TGTGCCACCAGCAAAGACTGGCACAATGAGCAGTTCTTC
-	TRBD2	TRBV7-7	TRBJ2-1	CASSLAISGGNEQFF	TGTGCTAGCAGCTTAGCTATTAGCGGGGGCAATGAGCAGTTCTTC
-	-	TRBV2	TRBJ2-7	CASRGTKGEQYF	TGTGCCAGCAGGGGGACAAAAGGCGAGCAGTACTTC
-	-	TRBV18	TRBJ1-4	CASSSIPGGGEKLFF	TGTGCCAGCTCATCCATCCCCGGGGGAGGTGAAAAACTGTTTTTT
-	-	TRBV19	TRBJ2-5	CASSRLSSETQYF	TGTGCCAGTAGTAGACTATCTTCGGAGACCCAGTACTTC
once	-	TRBV7-2	TRBJ2-2	CASSISTGGAGELFF	TGTGCCAGCAGCATTTCCACAGGGGGGGCCGGGGAGCTGTTTTTT
-	TRBD2	TRBV4-1	TRBJ2-3	CASSQDERLAGAPSTDTQYF	TGCGCCAGCAGCCAAGATGAGCGGCTAGCGGGGGCCCCTAGCACAGATACGCAGTATTTT
-	TRBD2	TRBV5-1	TRBJ2-7	CASSYRTSGGYEQYF	TGCGCCAGCAGCTACCGGACTAGCGGGGGCTACGAGCAGTACTTC
-	TRBD2	TRBV5-1	TRBJ2-4	CASSPRGGRAEGLQYF	TGCGCCAGCAGCCCTAGAGGCGGGAGGGCCGAGGGGCTTCAGTACTTC
-	-	TRBV11-3	TRBJ2-2	CASSVRGGANTGELFF	TGTGCCAGTTCTGTCCGCGGGGGCGCGAACACCGGGGAGCTGTTTTTT